The T cell receptor beta chain described here comes from a study of CD8+ T cells in alopecia areata. This clone has only one observation. The antigen is undetermined. Findings of the study overall: Clonality exceeded that of normal scalp in lesional scalp, most notably in alopecia totalis/universalis. Scalp samples also yield sequences from resident alphabeta T cells of normal skin.

The CDR3 has 12 residues. V shed 2 bases and J shed 5 bases, with 10 bases lying between them. Germline V gives CDR1 GTSNPN, CDR2 SVGIG (reference sequence). Lesional scalp tissue (obtained by punch biopsy) and peripheral blood were collected from alopecia areata patients. Investigators sorted PBMCs to obtain both CD4+ and CD8+ T cells. Sequencing templates came from extracted RNA that was reverse transcribed into cDNA. Profiled with immunoSEQ multiplex PCR; TCRdb holds only in-frame clones, not every one. The table has around 250,000 clones, roughly two thirds seen once; the top ten hold under 1.5%. The sequences come from CD4+ T cells sorted from blood, collected at week 0. The chain employs TRBV30 and TRBJ2-7; D not certain. The sequence came from a human donor with alopecia areata. CDR3 DNA: TGTGCCTGGAGTACTCGTGGCCACGAGCAGTACTTC. This sequence encodes CAWSTRGHEQYF.